This paragraph reports one T cell receptor beta chain. The antigen remains undetermined. TCRdb independently ran MiXCR on the 5' RACE reads; one entry per CDR3 protein. Among about 430,000 distinct CDR3 sequences, approximately 25% were seen once, and the ten largest hold roughly 8.7%. These data are taken from a study of T-cell memory formation after mild COVID-19. Background on the study: The two donors had largely donor-specific TCR clusters. Findings and caveats of the study: Confirmation was lacking for SARS-CoV-2 specificity of second-wave clones that peaked on day 37.

The CDR3 contains 14 residues. V lost 5 bases and J lost 6, with 11 bases in between. The germline V gene has CDR1 MNHEY and CDR2 SVGAGI. The sequencing input was PBMCs or a T cell subset sorted from them (not recorded which). This sequence was found in an adult woman who had mild COVID-19 (a few samples of this study predate the infection). Cell type and time point are not known. J is TRBJ1-6 and V is TRBV6-5; D is unclear. The DNA for the CDR3 is TGTGCCAGCAGTGACCCCAGCGTTAATTCACCCCTCCACTTT. Translating it yields CASSDPSVNSPLHF.